The clone carrying this T cell receptor beta chain was seen just once. Its antigen is still unknown. This sample is drawn from a study of Tregs in tolerant kidney transplant recipients. Study-wide results and caveats: Activated donor B cell expansion appeared to reveal the most relevant donor-specific TCRbeta repertoire.

Here immunoSEQ multiplex PCR was the method, and the copy in TCRdb shows in-frame clones only, minus some. The sample contains about 240,000 clones, 80% to 85% of which appear only once. Germline assignment: CDR1 MNHEY and CDR2 SVGAGI. With V trimmed by 2 bases and J by 4 bases, 5 bases remained unmatched. This CDR3 has 15 residues. Specimen: CD4+ T cells from blood. The receptor was derived from a human donor in good health. The V call is TRBV6-5, the J call TRBJ1-5; 7 bases are shared with TRBD1. Here the CDR3 DNA reads TGTGCCAGCAGTTACGCCCAGGGGGTAAATCAGCCCCAGCATTTT. It codes for CASSYAQGVNQPQHF.